Following are 28 T cell receptor beta chains from one sample sequenced in a study of response to subunit inactivated influenza vaccine. TCRdb called the RT-PCR reads again in MiXCR, with one record for every CDR3 protein. Here the sample spans about 520,000 distinct CDR3 sequences, 6% to 9% being singletons. Sequencing was performed on PBMCs from blood, taken around 25 months after vaccination. Receptor source: a man aged 50-75 years who received an inactivated influenza vaccine.

In its sample, this clonotype was seen many times. This chain joins TRBV29-1 and TRBJ2-3; the D gene is possibly TRBD2 (6 bases). Germline V lookup: CDR1 SQVTM, CDR2 ANQGSEA. The CDR3 contains 15 residues. V gave up 8 bases and J gave up 3 bases, with 21 bases separating them. In DNA form, the CDR3 reads TGCAGCCCCGCCGGGGTAGGAGGGGAGACAGATACGCAGTATTTT. It codes for CSPAGVGGETDTQYF.

This clonotype appeared a few times. The chain employs TRBV9 and TRBJ2-3, with TRBD2 identical over 9 bases. CDR3 length equals 17 residues. The V gene end was trimmed by 0 bases and the J gene end by 2 bases; junction bases not matched to a gene: 7. The germline V gene encodes CDR1 SGDLS and CDR2 YYNGEE. CDR3 nucleotides: TGTGCCAGCAGCGTAGGAAGTCTAGCGGGGTCCACAGATACGCAGTATTTT. It yields the protein CASSVGSLAGSTDTQYF.

This clonotype occurred a few times. J is TRBJ2-7 and V is TRBV21-1; TRBD1 is taken as the D call from the table, unchecked against the DNA. TRBV21-1 is shown as a pseudogene. The CDR3 is 16 amino acids. CDR3 nucleotides: TGTGCCAGCAGCGCCGGACAGGGTCCTTCTCTCTACGAGCAGTACTTC. This sequence encodes CASSAGQGPSLYEQYF.

The genes are TRBV28 and TRBJ2-7; no clear D. Deletions cut 6 bases from V and 6 bases from J, with 12 bases between. Germline V lookup: CDR1 MDHEN, CDR2 SYDVKM. The CDR3 is 12 amino acids. The CDR3 sequence is CASSPRVSEQYF. The CDR3 nucleotides are TGTGCCAGCAGCCCCCGGGTGAGCGAGCAGTACTTC.

The rearrangement joins TRBV19 to TRBJ1-2, with 7 bases aligning to TRBD1. The CDR3 runs 16 residues. The V gene end was trimmed by 3 bases and the J gene end by 1 base; junction bases not matched to a gene: 8. CDR1 and CDR2 from the germline V gene are LNHDA and SQIVND (reference sequence). Here the CDR3 reads CASSILSGTVNYGYTF. DNA for the CDR3: TGTGCCAGTAGTATTCTCTCCGGGACAGTTAACTATGGCTACACCTTC.

This clonotype was found many times. J is TRBJ2-2 and V is TRBV5-1; 7 bases align to TRBD1. Trimming removed 3 bases from V and 5 bases from J; junction bases left unmatched: 4. Germline assignment: CDR1 SGHRS and CDR2 YFSETQ. The CDR3 length is 14 residues. CDR3 in DNA: TGCGCCAGCAGCTCCGGGACAGCGACCGGGGAGCTGTTTTTT. Translation: CASSSGTATGELFF.

The chain couples TRBV19 to TRBJ1-2; D may be TRBD1 (5 bases). This CDR3 region has 13 residues. Germline CDR1 LNHDA, CDR2 SQIVND (reference sequence). Between the trimmed V and J ends, which lost 10 bases and 4 bases, there was a span of 16 bases. The CDR3 is CATHFRDAYGYTF. The CDR3 nucleotides are TGTGCCACACACTTCCGGGACGCCTATGGCTACACCTTC.

The chain couples TRBV20-1 to TRBJ2-1, with TRBD2 matching 12 bases. CDR1 is DFQATT, CDR2 SNEGSKA, per germline (reference sequence). This CDR3 is built from 14 residues. CDR3 loop: CRVFLAGGPNEQFF. As DNA, the CDR3 is TGCAGGGTATTTCTAGCGGGAGGGCCCAATGAGCAGTTCTTC.

The rearrangement joins TRBV4-3 to TRBJ2-7; D gene unclear. The V end was cut by 0 bases, the J end by 6 bases, with 18 bases between. In germline, CDR1 is LGHNA, CDR2 YSLEER. The CDR3 consists of 16 residues. The CDR3 is CASSQESGRGRVEQYF. The CDR3 DNA sequence: TGCGCCAGCAGCCAAGAGTCGGGCAGAGGTCGGGTCGAGCAGTACTTC.

This clonotype came up a few times. V is TRBV5-1 and J is TRBJ1-2; TRBD1 matches 8 bases. Germline V CDR1 and CDR2: SGHRS, YFSETQ. J was trimmed by 2 bases and V by 1 base; bases with no gene match: 10. CDR3 length equals 17 residues. The CDR3 reads CASSLNALGQGNYGYTF. The CDR3 bases are TGCGCCAGCAGCTTGAATGCCCTCGGACAGGGAAACTATGGCTACACCTTC.

This clonotype turned up a few times. The chain employs TRBV6-1 and TRBJ1-2; TRBD1 is a possible D gene (6 bases). The CDR3 has 15 residues. Between the trimmed V and J ends, which lost 2 bases and 2 bases, there was a span of 12 bases. Germline loops: CDR1 MNHNS, CDR2 SASEGT. The CDR3 sequence: CASSEPGGLNYGYTF. For the CDR3, the DNA is TGTGCCAGCAGTGAACCCGGGGGCCTGAACTATGGCTACACCTTC.

V gene TRBV5-1 combines with J gene TRBJ2-5; no definite D call. CDR1 and CDR2 from the germline V gene are SGHRS and YFSETQ. The CDR3 is 10 residues long. V lost 9 bases and J 0 bases, leaving 3 bases between the germline ends. The CDR3 here is CAKYQETQYF. CDR3 sequence (DNA): TGCGCCAAGTACCAAGAGACCCAGTACTTC.

The chain combines TRBV20-1 with TRBJ1-1, with D possibly matching TRBD1 (6 bases). The V gene lost 6 bases and the J gene lost 3 bases, with 11 bases spanning the gap. CDR1 and CDR2 (germline): DFQATT, SNEGSKA (reference sequence). The CDR3 consists of 12 residues. The CDR3 sequence: CSADHRDTEAFF. The CDR3 DNA reads as TGCAGTGCAGACCACAGGGACACTGAAGCTTTCTTT.

As regards this clonotype: A much larger clone lies one base from this, so it may be a read error. Here the CDR3 omits its conserved ending phenylalanine or tryptophan, so a read error is the likely source. CDR3 amino acids: CASSRQGRGSYEQYL. In DNA, the CDR3 is TGTGCCAGCAGTAGACAGGGAAGGGGGTCCTACGAGCAGTACCTC. The chain uses TRBV2 and TRBJ2-7, with 7 bases matching TRBD1. The length of the CDR3 is 15 residues. Germline-derived CDR1 and CDR2 are SNHLY and FYNNEI. V lost 5 bases and J lost 1; bases outside the gene matches: 8.

The chain employs TRBV29-1 and TRBJ1-1, with D unresolved. The CDR3 runs 13 residues. Trimming removed 7 bases at V and 5 bases at J, with 17 bases between. Germline V CDR1 and CDR2: SQVTM, ANQGSEA. CDR3 bases: TGCAGCGGTGTCTCTGGGGTCAAGACTGAAGCTTTCTTT. The encoded protein is CSGVSGVKTEAFF.

About this clonotype: Being one base from a much bigger clone, this may be a read error. This sequence joins TRBV14 and TRBJ1-1, with D perhaps matching TRBD1 (5 bases). Trimming cost V 6 bases and J 0 bases, with 11 bases left between them. Germline CDR1 is SGHDN and CDR2 is FVKESK. CDR3 length equals 14 residues. The CDR3 reads CASRSGSVNTEAFF. The CDR3 DNA sequence: TGTGCCAGCAGGTCAGGGTCGGTGAACACTGAAGCTTTCTTT.

This clonotype occurred a few times. This chain links TRBV12-3 or TRBV12-4 with TRBJ2-5; 7 bases line up with TRBD2. The J segment lost 3 bases and the V segment lost 4 bases, leaving 11 bases of the junction unmatched. The CDR3 totals 16 residues. The CDR3: CASSYREAGLKETQYF. CDR3 DNA sequence: TGTGCCAGCAGTTACCGGGAAGCGGGACTTAAAGAGACCCAGTACTTC.

The CDR3 reads CASSYSWGTNEKLFF. In DNA, the CDR3 is TGTGCCAGCAGTTACTCTTGGGGGACTAATGAAAAACTGTTTTTT. V is TRBV6-5 and J is TRBJ1-4, with D perhaps TRBD1 (5 bases). V lost 0 bases to trimming and J lost 2 bases, with 7 bases between them. Per the germline V gene, CDR1 is MNHEY and CDR2 is SVGAGI. This CDR3 contains 15 residues.

J is TRBJ2-5 and V is TRBV5-1; 10 bases map to TRBD2. From germline, CDR1 is SGHRS and CDR2 YFSETQ. This CDR3 contains 16 residues. Trimming at V came to 0 bases and at J to 5 bases, leaving 7 bases not matched to a gene. CDR3 region: CASSLVAGGTRETQYF. CDR3 nucleotides: TGCGCCAGCAGCTTGGTAGCGGGGGGAACGCGGGAGACCCAGTACTTC. Drawing the rest from reference TRBV5-1 and TRBJ2-5, the complete variable domain is KAGVTQTPRYLIKTRGQQVTLSCSPISGHRSVSWYQQTPGQGLQFLFEYFSETQRNKGNFPGRFSGRQFSNSRSEMNVSTLELGDSALYLCASSLVAGGTRETQYFGPGTRLLVL.

This clonotype has only a few counts. This sequence joins TRBV2 and TRBJ2-3; possible D gene TRBD2, 6 bases. This CDR3 is 15 amino acids long. CDR1 is SNHLY, CDR2 FYNNEI, per germline. V lost 3 bases and J 1 base, leaving 11 bases between the germline ends. The CDR3 is CASSDRGGGTDTQYF. The CDR3 bases are TGTGCCAGCAGTGACCGGGGAGGCGGCACAGATACGCAGTATTTT.

This clonotype showed up many times. The chain joins TRBV14 to TRBJ2-7; D unresolved. Germline V gives CDR1 SGHDN, CDR2 FVKESK. V was cut by 2 bases and J by 6 bases, with 8 bases left in between. This CDR3 is 12 amino acids long. In DNA, the CDR3 is TGTGCCAGCAGCCAATCGGTCGGCGAGCAGTACTTC. Protein sequence: CASSQSVGEQYF.

In its sample, this clonotype was seen a few times. The V and J genes are TRBV9 and TRBJ1-4; TRBD1 aligns across 8 bases. Per the germline V gene, CDR1 is SGDLS and CDR2 is YYNGEE. This CDR3 has 15 amino acids. Trimming cost V 4 bases and J 8 bases; bases outside gene matches: 10. CDR3 region: CASSPSTGVDEKLFF. The CDR3 DNA is TGTGCCAGCAGCCCTTCGACAGGGGTCGACGAAAAACTGTTTTTT. The whole variable domain, remainder taken from reference TRBV9 and TRBJ1-4, is DSGVTQTPKHLITATGQRVTLRCSPRSGDLSVYWYQQSLDQGLQFLIQYYNGEERAKGNILERFSAQQFPDLHSELNLSSLELGDSALYFCASSPSTGVDEKLFFGSGTQLSVL.

In this sample, this clonotype turned up many times. The chain recombines TRBV21-1 with TRBJ2-7. TRBV21-1 is noted as a pseudogene. This CDR3 is built from 15 residues. The CDR3 DNA reads as TGTGCCAGCAGCATTCATAGGGATGGGTGCTACGAGCAGTACTTC. Residues: CASSIHRDGCYEQYF.

This chain uses TRBV12-3 or TRBV12-4 with TRBJ2-2; 8 bases map to TRBD2. The CDR3 loop spans 16 amino acids. The junction had 5 bases not matched to a gene; V was cut back by 2 bases and J by 3 bases. The CDR3 protein is CASSLFTGGDTGELFF. The CDR3 bases are TGTGCCAGCAGTTTATTCACGGGAGGGGACACCGGGGAGCTGTTTTTT.

There are a few counts of this clonotype. The CDR3 end shows no conserved phenylalanine or tryptophan, and so a read error is likely. The rearrangement links TRBV18 to TRBJ2-7, with TRBD1 identical over 7 bases. Germline V lookup: CDR1 KGHSH, CDR2 LQKENI. This CDR3 comprises 14 residues. V shed 4 bases, J shed 5 bases, and the junction held 8 bases outside the gene matches. The CDR3 is CASSRPGQRNEQYI. CDR3 sequence (DNA): TGTGCCAGCTCACGACCGGGACAGAGGAACGAGCAGTACATC.

A few counts support this clonotype. The chain couples TRBV29-1 to TRBJ2-4, with 10 bases that match TRBD2. Unmatched junction bases numbered 17, after V lost 7 bases and J lost 5 bases. There are 17 residues in the CDR3. Germline-derived CDR1 and CDR2 are SQVTM and ANQGSEA. The CDR3 DNA is TGCAGCGCTACATCGACTAGCGGGTTTATTTCCCAAAACATTCAGTACTTC. The encoded protein is CSATSTSGFISQNIQYF.

V gene TRBV5-6 combines with J gene TRBJ2-7, with 8 bases aligning to TRBD1. This CDR3 comprises 14 residues. Unmatched junction bases numbered 6, after V lost 4 bases and J lost 3 bases. The V gene's germline CDR1 is SGHDT and CDR2 YYEEEE. For the CDR3, the DNA is TGTGCCAGCAGCATCGGGACAGGTTTCTACGAGCAGTACTTC. It specifies CASSIGTGFYEQYF.

This clonotype was detected ten times or more. The chain carries TRBV20-1 and TRBJ1-1; TRBD1 aligns across 11 bases. CDR3 length: 16 residues. Germline V gene lookup returns CDR1 DFQATT and CDR2 SNEGSKA (reference sequence). J lost 6 bases, V lost 2 bases, and 11 bases had no gene match. DNA for the CDR3: TGCAGTGCTAGAAGGGGAGCGGGACAGGGGGTTGCTGAAGCTTTCTTT. This translates into CSARRGAGQGVAEAFF.